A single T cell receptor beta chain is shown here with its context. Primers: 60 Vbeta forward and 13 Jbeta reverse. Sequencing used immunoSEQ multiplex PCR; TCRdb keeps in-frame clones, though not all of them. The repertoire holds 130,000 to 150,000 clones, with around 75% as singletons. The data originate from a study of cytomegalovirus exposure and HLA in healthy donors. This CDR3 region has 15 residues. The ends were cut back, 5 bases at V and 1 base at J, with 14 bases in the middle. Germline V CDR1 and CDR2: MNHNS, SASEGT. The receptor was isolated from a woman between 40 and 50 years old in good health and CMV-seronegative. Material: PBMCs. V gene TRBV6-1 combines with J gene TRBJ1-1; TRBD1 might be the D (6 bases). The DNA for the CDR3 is TGTGCCAGCAGTCCAGGGGAAGGGTGGAACACTGAAGCTTTCTTT. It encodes CASSPGEGWNTEAFF.